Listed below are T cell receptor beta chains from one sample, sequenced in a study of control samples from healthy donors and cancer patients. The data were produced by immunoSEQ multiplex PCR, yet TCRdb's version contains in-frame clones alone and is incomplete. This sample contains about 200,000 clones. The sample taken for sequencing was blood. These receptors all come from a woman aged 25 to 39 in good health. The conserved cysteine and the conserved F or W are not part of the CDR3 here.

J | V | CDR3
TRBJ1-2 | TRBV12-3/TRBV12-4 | ASRSQAVLGYT
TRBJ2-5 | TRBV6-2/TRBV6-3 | ASSPQTTGGETQY
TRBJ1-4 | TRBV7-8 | ASNEQGANEKLF
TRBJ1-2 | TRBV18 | ASSPDRNYGYT
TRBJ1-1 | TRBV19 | ASSINQGITEAF
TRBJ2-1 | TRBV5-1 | ASSLNSGGNEQF
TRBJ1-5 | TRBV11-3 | ASGTPGRERQPQH
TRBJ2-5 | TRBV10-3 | AISEPDRVDGETQY
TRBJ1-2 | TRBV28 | ASSLPSGVSRYT
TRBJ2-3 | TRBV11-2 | ASSSDLDTQY
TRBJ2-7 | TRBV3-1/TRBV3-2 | ASSTVTNPAYEQY
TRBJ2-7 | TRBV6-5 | ASSSQGPYEQY
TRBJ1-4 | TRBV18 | ASSPTGSGEKLF
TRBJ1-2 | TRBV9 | ASSVGGYGYT
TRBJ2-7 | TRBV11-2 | ASSSISGGRLYEQY
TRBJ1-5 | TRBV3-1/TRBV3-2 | ASSQSGGFGNQPQH
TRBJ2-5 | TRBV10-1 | ASTPGHDPQETQY
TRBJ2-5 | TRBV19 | ASSIVLRTETQY
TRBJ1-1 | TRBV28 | AIQVGGTEAF
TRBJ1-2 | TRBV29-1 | SSAQGMLNYGYT
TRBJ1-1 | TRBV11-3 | ASTWGGTGSENTEAF
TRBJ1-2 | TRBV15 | ATSRDGGNYGYT
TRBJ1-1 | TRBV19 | ASSILPTGQVNTEAF
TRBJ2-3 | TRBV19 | ASSPARWGRSTDTQY
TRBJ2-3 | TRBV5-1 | ASSSTIGADTQY
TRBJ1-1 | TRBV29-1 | SAGTPANTEAF
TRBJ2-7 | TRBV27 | ASSLKGGYEQY
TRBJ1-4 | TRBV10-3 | AISDRASPGEKLF
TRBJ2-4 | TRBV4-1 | ASSHINLGNIQY
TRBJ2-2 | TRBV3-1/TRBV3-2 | ASSQDYYNEGPNTGELF
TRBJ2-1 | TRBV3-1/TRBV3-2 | ASSLGQGGFDEQF
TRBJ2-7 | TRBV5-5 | ASSLGTGSPYEQY
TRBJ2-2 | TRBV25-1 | ASSEYERGPTGELF
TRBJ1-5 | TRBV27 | ASSLGGTNQPQH
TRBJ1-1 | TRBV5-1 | ASSLSVANTEAF
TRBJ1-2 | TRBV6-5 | ASSYSGPATAL
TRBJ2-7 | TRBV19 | ASSEGTGFYEQY
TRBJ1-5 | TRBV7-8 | ASSAWDRGKYQPQH
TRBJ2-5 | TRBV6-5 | ASSYEGKRETQY
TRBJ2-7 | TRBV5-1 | ASSPPTGTGTNEQY
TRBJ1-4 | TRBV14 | ASSQKQRNEKLF
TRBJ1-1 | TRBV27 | ASSFSRNTEAF
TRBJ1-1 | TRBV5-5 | ASSRTGDTEAF
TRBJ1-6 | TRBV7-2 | ATAADSYNSPLH
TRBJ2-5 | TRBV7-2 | ASSLAVRETQY
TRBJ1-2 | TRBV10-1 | ASTGRFANYGYT